Each of the 30 T cell receptor beta chains below was sequenced from the same sample in a study of radiotherapy plus CTLA-4 blockade in lung cancer. TCRdb's copy holds only in-frame clones and misses some; the assay was immunoSEQ multiplex PCR. The data show tens of thousands of clones, approximately 74% seen once. This specimen consisted of peripheral blood, obtained from a patient treated with radiotherapy plus ipilimumab. The receptors here all came from a human donor with non-small cell lung cancer whose response to radiotherapy plus ipilimumab could not be evaluated.

The rearrangement uses TRBV13 and TRBJ2-1; 11 positions match TRBD2. Germline assignment: CDR1 PRHDT and CDR2 FYEKMQ (reference sequence). This CDR3 is built from 15 residues. J was trimmed by 9 bases and V by 5 bases; bases with no gene match: 9. The CDR3 reads CASSRTSGRGGEQFF. CDR3 nucleotides: TGTGCCAGCAGCCGTACTAGCGGGAGAGGCGGTGAGCAGTTCTTC.

The chain carries TRBV2 and TRBJ1-2; 8 bases match TRBD1. V was pared by 7 bases and J by 2 bases, with 6 bases of the junction left unmatched. The CDR3 length is 14 residues. The germline gives CDR1 SNHLY, CDR2 FYNNEI. The CDR3 sequence is CASTLDRVNYGYTF. DNA for the CDR3: TGTGCCAGCACCTTGGACAGGGTGAACTATGGCTACACCTTC.

This chain links TRBV11-3 with TRBJ2-3; 10 positions agree with TRBD2. CDR1 and CDR2 from the germline V gene are SGHNT and YENEEA. The ends lost 0 bases at V and 7 bases at J; junction bases unmatched: 10. The CDR3 consists of 17 residues. CDR3 sequence: CASSLDSSLAGVHTQYF. The CDR3 DNA reads TGTGCCAGCAGCTTAGACTCATCGCTAGCGGGAGTTCATACGCAGTATTTT.

The rearrangement links TRBV7-9 to TRBJ2-1; 7 bases fit TRBD1. The CDR3 length is 12 residues. Germline trimming cut 6 bases from V and 14 bases from J; bases unmatched to any gene: 10. Germline values: CDR1 SEHNR, CDR2 FQNEAQ (reference sequence). The CDR3 protein is CASSYRQGSKFF. As DNA, the CDR3 is TGTGCCAGCAGTTACAGACAGGGAAGTAAGTTCTTC.

The chain joins TRBV7-8 to TRBJ2-7; maybe TRBD1 (5 bases). Per germline, CDR1 SGHVS and CDR2 FQNEAQ. The germline V and J ends were trimmed by 1 base and 1 base, with 17 bases remaining between them. This CDR3 is built from 17 residues. The chain's CDR3 is CASSLVAGLKGSYEQYF. DNA for the CDR3: TGTGCCAGCAGCTTAGTAGCAGGGCTAAAGGGATCCTACGAGCAGTACTTC.

The chain couples TRBV2 to TRBJ1-5, with TRBD1 matching 9 bases. The CDR3 totals 15 residues. Germline V CDR1 and CDR2: SNHLY, FYNNEI. With 4 bases clipped from V and 7 bases from J, the junction kept 8 bases outside the gene matches. DNA of the CDR3: TGTGCCAGCAGTGGATCGGGACAGGGATCACAGCCCCAGCATTTT. Translating it yields CASSGSGQGSQPQHF.

The chain carries TRBV30 and TRBJ1-6, with 9 bases matching TRBD1. V lost 2 bases and J lost 7; bases outside the gene matches: 3. The CDR3 runs 14 residues. Germline CDR1 GTSNPN, CDR2 SVGIG (reference sequence). DNA of the CDR3: TGTGCCTGGAGTATGGGACAGGGAAATTCACCCCTCCACTTT. Encoded protein: CAWSMGQGNSPLHF.

The chain carries TRBV7-9 and TRBJ1-1, with D tentatively TRBD1 (5 bases). In germline, CDR1 is SEHNR, CDR2 FQNEAQ (reference sequence). V shed 3 bases and J shed 2 bases, with 7 bases lying between them. The length of the CDR3 is 13 residues. CDR3 DNA: TGTGCCAGCAGCTTCGACAGCAACACTGAAGCTTTCTTT. This codes for CASSFDSNTEAFF.

On this clone itself: One end of the junction fails to match germline, which may point to a read error. The rearrangement links TRBV29-1 to TRBJ2-1, with 13 bases lining up with TRBD2. The CDR3 totals 17 residues. Germline lookup yields CDR1 SQVTM and CDR2 ANQGSEA. The CDR3 DNA sequence: TGCAGCGTTGATTGGACTAGCGGGAGAAGAGGGCGAAATGAGCGGTTCTTC. The encoded protein is CSVDWTSGRRGRNERFF.

The V and J genes are TRBV9 and TRBJ2-1; TRBD2 matches at 11 bases. Germline lookup yields CDR1 SGDLS and CDR2 YYNGEE. The CDR3 consists of 17 residues. V trimming: 2 bases; J trimming: 3 bases; junction bases outside the gene matches: 7. CDR3 DNA sequence: TGTGCCAGCAGCGTCCGATCCGGGACTAGCGGCTACAATGAGCAGTTCTTC. Translated, it gives CASSVRSGTSGYNEQFF.

This chain uses TRBV5-4 with TRBJ2-5; weak D call: TRBD1 (5 bases). The DNA end favors TRBJ2-7, so the J call may be wrong. Germline CDR1 and CDR2: SGHNT and YYREEE (reference sequence). The CDR3 extends over 16 amino acids. The CDR3: CASSLGGSFRSYEQYF. In DNA form, the CDR3 reads TGTGCCAGCAGCTTGGGGGGCAGCTTCCGCTCCTACGAGCAGTACTTC.

This sequence joins TRBV5-1 and TRBJ2-7, with D unclear. V lost 3 bases to trimming and J lost 6 bases, with 16 bases between them. CDR3 length: 14 amino acids. Germline V lookup: CDR1 SGHRS, CDR2 YFSETQ. For the CDR3, the DNA is TGCGCCAGCAGCTCCTATACTTTTGGTTTCGAGCAGTACTTC. Translated, it gives CASSSYTFGFEQYF.

The rearrangement uses TRBV5-1 and TRBJ1-2, with 7 bases identical to TRBD1. Looked up from germline, CDR1 is SGHRS and CDR2 is YFSETQ. The CDR3 length is 13 residues. The trim removed 4 bases at V and 2 bases at J, leaving 2 bases unmatched. The CDR3 DNA is TGCGCCAGCAGCCCACAGGGGAACTATGGCTACACCTTC. Residues: CASSPQGNYGYTF.

The rearrangement joins TRBV6-5 to TRBJ1-1; TRBD1 aligns across 9 bases. V gave up 6 bases and J gave up 4 bases; unmatched junction bases: 9. Germline assignment: CDR1 MNHEY and CDR2 SVGAGI. The CDR3 has 15 residues. DNA of the CDR3: TGTGCCAGCAGCCGGGGACAGGGTTGGGTCACTGAAGCTTTCTTT. This translates into CASSRGQGWVTEAFF.

The genes are TRBV6-5 and TRBJ1-1; perhaps TRBD1 as D (5 bases). Trimming shortened V by 0 bases and J by 10 bases, and 18 bases separated the two germline ends. In germline, CDR1 is MNHEY, CDR2 SVGAGI. The CDR3 sequence is 15 residues long. The CDR3 nucleotides read TGTGCCAGCAGTTACTCGAATTTGGACACTGTGTCAGCTTTCTTT. It encodes CASSYSNLDTVSAFF.

This clone was detected only a few times. The genes are TRBV27 and TRBJ1-5; D uncertain. Germline V gives CDR1 MNHEY, CDR2 SMNVEV (reference sequence). V lost 6 bases to trimming and J lost 3 bases, with 9 bases between them. This CDR3 is built from 13 residues. Here the CDR3 reads CASSPVYNQPQHF. DNA of the CDR3: TGTGCCAGCAGCCCCGTCTACAATCAGCCCCAGCATTTT.

The chain couples TRBV6-5 to TRBJ2-2; 11 nucleotides agree with TRBD2. The CDR3 loop spans 15 amino acids. Losses at the gene ends were 6 bases for V and 6 bases for J; bases not matched to a gene: 6. The V gene's germline CDR1 is MNHEY and CDR2 SVGAGI. CDR3 loop: CASSPLAGEAGELFF. The CDR3 DNA follows: TGTGCCAGCAGCCCACTAGCGGGAGAGGCCGGGGAGCTGTTTTTT.

The genes are TRBV5-1 and TRBJ2-3, with 11 nucleotides matching TRBD1. CDR1 is SGHRS and CDR2 is YFSETQ in the germline V gene. The ends lost 4 bases at V and 0 bases at J; junction bases unmatched: 4. This CDR3 spans 16 amino acids. Here the CDR3 reads CASSGGQGVSTDTQYF. The CDR3 bases are TGCGCCAGCAGCGGGGGACAGGGGGTAAGCACAGATACGCAGTATTTT.

The rearrangement uses TRBV7-2 and TRBJ2-2; perhaps TRBD1 as D (5 bases). Trimming pared 5 bases from V and 0 bases from J, leaving 7 bases between. CDR1 SGHTA and CDR2 FQGNSA come from the germline V gene. This CDR3 has 14 residues. The CDR3 here is CASSPQANTGELFF. The CDR3 DNA reads as TGTGCCAGCAGCCCACAGGCGAACACCGGGGAGCTGTTTTTT.

The chain combines TRBV21-1 with TRBJ2-3; TRBD1, as called in the table, went unchecked against the DNA. TRBV21-1 has pseudogene status. The CDR3 contains 16 residues. In DNA form, the CDR3 reads TGTGCCAGCAGCAAAGGTCCCAGGGAAGTCACAGATACGCAGTATTTT. This codes for CASSKGPREVTDTQYF.

This clone was detected only a few times. The chain links TRBV5-1 to TRBJ1-2; maybe TRBD1 (6 bases). Trimming took off 2 bases at V and 6 bases at J, with 14 bases between the two ends. The CDR3 covers 14 residues. CDR1 SGHRS and CDR2 YFSETQ come from the germline V gene. CDR3 residues: CASSFGGGNDGYTF. DNA of the CDR3: TGCGCCAGCAGCTTCGGCGGGGGCAATGATGGCTACACCTTC.

This chain uses TRBV9 with TRBJ1-4; no clear D. The V end was cut by 4 bases, the J end by 7 bases, with 11 bases between. This CDR3 comprises 13 residues. In germline, CDR1 is SGDLS, CDR2 YYNGEE. This chain's CDR3 is CASSSQSGEKLFF. The CDR3 nucleotides are TGTGCCAGCAGCTCCCAGTCGGGTGAAAAACTGTTTTTT.

This clone was observed a few times. V usage is TRBV14 and J usage is TRBJ2-1; 8 bases map to TRBD2. The CDR3 is made up of 16 amino acids. The junction had 10 bases not matched to a gene; V was cut back by 4 bases and J by 5 bases. Germline lookup yields CDR1 SGHDN and CDR2 FVKESK. CDR3 sequence reads: CASSPIGRARDNEQFF. CDR3 coding DNA: TGTGCCAGCAGCCCGATCGGGAGGGCCAGGGACAATGAGCAGTTCTTC.

The chain employs TRBV28 and TRBJ2-3, with D possibly TRBD1 on 5 matching bases. Trimming shortened V by 3 bases and J by 1 base, and 11 bases separated the two germline ends. The CDR3 sequence is 15 residues long. Looked up from germline, CDR1 is MDHEN and CDR2 is SYDVKM. Here the CDR3 DNA reads TGTGCCAGCAGTTTCCAGGGAAGCCGCACAGATACGCAGTATTTT. Encoded protein: CASSFQGSRTDTQYF. Filled out from reference TRBV28 and TRBJ2-3, the complete variable domain reads DVKVTQSSRYLVKRTGEKVFLECVQDMDHENMFWYRQDPGLGLRLIYFSYDVKMKEKGDIPEGYSVSREKKERFSLILESASTNQTSMYLCASSFQGSRTDTQYFGPGTRLTVL.

The rearrangement links TRBV11-3 to TRBJ1-3; D gene uncertain. Trimming shortened V by 0 bases and J by 2 bases, and 11 bases separated the two germline ends. The CDR3 has 16 amino acids. CDR1 SGHNT and CDR2 YENEEA come from the germline V gene. In nucleotides, the CDR3 is TGTGCCAGCAGCTTAGAAGGTCGGGTTCCTGGAAACACCATATATTTT. Translated, it gives CASSLEGRVPGNTIYF.

This chain joins TRBV15 and TRBJ2-5; D is perhaps TRBD1 (6 bases). Near its end, the DNA agrees better with TRBJ2-7, so the J call may be wrong. This CDR3 contains 14 residues. In germline, CDR1 is LNHNV, CDR2 YYDKDF (reference sequence). The CDR3 DNA sequence: TGTGCCACCAGACCAGACAGGTCCTCCTACGAGCAGTACTTC. This translates into CATRPDRSSYEQYF.

The rearrangement links TRBV2 to TRBJ1-2, with a weak D call TRBD1 (5 bases). This CDR3 spans 13 amino acids. V was cut by 5 bases and J by 2 bases, with 9 bases left in between. Germline V gene sequence: CDR1 SNHLY, CDR2 FYNNEI. The CDR3 DNA follows: TGTGCCAGCAGTAGACAGCCCAACTATGGCTACACCTTC. It codes for CASSRQPNYGYTF.

This rearrangement joins TRBV5-1 to TRBJ2-2; D is possibly TRBD2 (6 bases). Germline V gives CDR1 SGHRS, CDR2 YFSETQ. The CDR3 has 15 amino acids. V gave up 4 bases and J gave up 5 bases, with 15 bases separating them. The CDR3: CASSLGEAGTGELFF. The CDR3 coding sequence is TGCGCCAGCAGCCTAGGGGAAGCGGGTACCGGGGAGCTGTTTTTT.

The CDR3 nucleotides are TGTGCCTGGAGTACGGGGGTGAGGACTGAAGCTTTCTTT. The encoded protein is CAWSTGVRTEAFF. The chain combines TRBV30 with TRBJ1-1; TRBD1 is a possible D gene (5 bases). CDR1 GTSNPN and CDR2 SVGIG come from the germline V gene (reference sequence). This CDR3 is 13 amino acids long. V was pared by 2 bases and J by 5 bases, with 12 bases between.

The sample holds a few counts of this clone. The V gene is TRBV18, the J gene TRBJ2-6; weak D call: TRBD1 (6 bases). CDR1 and CDR2 (germline): KGHSH, LQKENI. V was cut by 2 bases and J by 1 base, with 6 bases left in between. The CDR3 runs to 15 residues. CDR3 sequence: CASSPTGSGANVLTF. CDR3 nucleotides: TGTGCCAGCTCACCAACAGGGTCTGGGGCCAACGTCCTGACTTTC.